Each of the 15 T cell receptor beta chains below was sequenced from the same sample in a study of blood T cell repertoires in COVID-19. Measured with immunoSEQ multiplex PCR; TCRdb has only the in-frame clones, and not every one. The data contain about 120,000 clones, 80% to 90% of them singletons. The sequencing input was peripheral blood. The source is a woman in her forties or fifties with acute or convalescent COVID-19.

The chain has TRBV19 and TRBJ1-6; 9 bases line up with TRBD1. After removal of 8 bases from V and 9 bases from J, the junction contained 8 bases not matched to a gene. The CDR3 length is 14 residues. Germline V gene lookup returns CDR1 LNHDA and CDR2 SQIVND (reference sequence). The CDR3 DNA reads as TGTGCCAGTGGGGGACAGGGCCGGTTTTCACCCCTCCACTTT. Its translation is CASGGQGRFSPLHF. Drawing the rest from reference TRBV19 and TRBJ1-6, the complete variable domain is DGGITQSPKYLFRKEGQNVTLSCEQNLNHDAMYWYRQDPGQGLRLIYYSQIVNDFQKGDIAEGYSVSREKKESFPLTVTSAQKNPTAFYLCASGGQGRFSPLHFGNGTRLTVT.

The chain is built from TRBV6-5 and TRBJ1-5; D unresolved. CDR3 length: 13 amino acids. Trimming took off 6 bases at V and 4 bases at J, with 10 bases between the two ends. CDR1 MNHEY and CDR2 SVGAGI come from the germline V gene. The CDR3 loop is CASSHTPNQPQHF. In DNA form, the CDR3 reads TGTGCCAGCAGCCACACCCCTAATCAGCCCCAGCATTTT.

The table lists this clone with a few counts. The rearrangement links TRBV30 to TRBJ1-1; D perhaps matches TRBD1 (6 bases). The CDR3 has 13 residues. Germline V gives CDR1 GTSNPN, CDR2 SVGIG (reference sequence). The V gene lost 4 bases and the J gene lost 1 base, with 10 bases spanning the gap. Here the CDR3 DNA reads TGTGCCTGGACCGGACAGCAGAACACTGAAGCTTTCTTT. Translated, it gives CAWTGQQNTEAFF.

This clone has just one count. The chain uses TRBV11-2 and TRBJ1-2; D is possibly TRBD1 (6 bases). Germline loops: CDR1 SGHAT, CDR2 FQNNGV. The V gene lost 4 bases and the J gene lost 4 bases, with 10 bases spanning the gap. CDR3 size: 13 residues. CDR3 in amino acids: CASSSGQLYGYTF. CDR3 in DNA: TGTGCCAGCAGCTCAGGACAGCTCTATGGCTACACCTTC.

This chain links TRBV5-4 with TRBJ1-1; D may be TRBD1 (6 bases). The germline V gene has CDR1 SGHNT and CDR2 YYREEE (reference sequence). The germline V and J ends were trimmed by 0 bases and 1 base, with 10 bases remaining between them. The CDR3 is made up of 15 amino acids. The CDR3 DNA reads TGTGCCAGCAGCTTGGCGCCAGGGGAGAACACTGAAGCTTTCTTT. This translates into CASSLAPGENTEAFF.

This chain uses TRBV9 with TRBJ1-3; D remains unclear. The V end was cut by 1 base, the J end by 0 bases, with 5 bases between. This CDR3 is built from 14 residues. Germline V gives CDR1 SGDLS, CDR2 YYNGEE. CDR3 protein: CASSVSGSGNTIYF. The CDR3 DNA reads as TGTGCCAGCAGCGTAAGCGGCTCTGGAAACACCATATATTTT.

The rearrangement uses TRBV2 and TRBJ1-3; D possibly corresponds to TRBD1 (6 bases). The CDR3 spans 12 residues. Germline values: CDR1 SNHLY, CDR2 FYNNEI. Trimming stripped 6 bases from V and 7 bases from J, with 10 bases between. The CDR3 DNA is TGTGCCAGCAGGGGGGCGCAGAACACCATATATTTT. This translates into CASRGAQNTIYF.

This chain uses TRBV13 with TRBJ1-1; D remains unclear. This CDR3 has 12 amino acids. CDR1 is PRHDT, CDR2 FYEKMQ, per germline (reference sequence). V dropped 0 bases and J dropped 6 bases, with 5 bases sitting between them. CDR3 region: CASSLGAPEAFF. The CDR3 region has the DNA TGTGCCAGCAGCTTAGGGGCTCCTGAAGCTTTCTTT.

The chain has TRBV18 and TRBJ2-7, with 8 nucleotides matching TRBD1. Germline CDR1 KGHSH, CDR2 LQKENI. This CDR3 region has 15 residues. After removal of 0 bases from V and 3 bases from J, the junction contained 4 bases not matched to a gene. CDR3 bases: TGTGCCAGCTCACCACCGGGACAGGACGACTACGAGCAGTACTTC. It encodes CASSPPGQDDYEQYF.

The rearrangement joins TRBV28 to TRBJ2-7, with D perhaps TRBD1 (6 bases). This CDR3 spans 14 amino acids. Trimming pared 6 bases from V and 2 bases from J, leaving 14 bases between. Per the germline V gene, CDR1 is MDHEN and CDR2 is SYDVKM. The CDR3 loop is CASSPGAPTYEQYF. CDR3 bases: TGTGCCAGCAGCCCAGGGGCCCCAACCTACGAGCAGTACTTC.

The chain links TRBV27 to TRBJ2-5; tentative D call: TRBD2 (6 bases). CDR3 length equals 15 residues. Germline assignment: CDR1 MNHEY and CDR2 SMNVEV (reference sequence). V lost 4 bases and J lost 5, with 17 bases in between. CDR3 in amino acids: CASSSVRVEGETQYF. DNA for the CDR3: TGTGCCAGCAGTTCAGTCCGGGTGGAGGGGGAGACCCAGTACTTC.

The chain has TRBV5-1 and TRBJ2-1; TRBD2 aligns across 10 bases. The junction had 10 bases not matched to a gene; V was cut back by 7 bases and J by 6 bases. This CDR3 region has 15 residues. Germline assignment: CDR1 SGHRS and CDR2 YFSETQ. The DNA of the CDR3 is TGCGCCAGCTCACTGGCTAGCGGGGGACTCAATGAGCAGTTCTTC. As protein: CASSLASGGLNEQFF.

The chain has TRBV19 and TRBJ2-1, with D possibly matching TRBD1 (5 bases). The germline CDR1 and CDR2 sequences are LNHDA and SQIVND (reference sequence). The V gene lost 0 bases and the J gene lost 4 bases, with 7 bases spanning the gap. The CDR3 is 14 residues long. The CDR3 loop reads CASSIEPGYNEQFF. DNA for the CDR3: TGTGCCAGTAGTATAGAGCCAGGGTACAATGAGCAGTTCTTC. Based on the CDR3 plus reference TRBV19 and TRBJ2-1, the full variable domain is DGGITQSPKYLFRKEGQNVTLSCEQNLNHDAMYWYRQDPGQGLRLIYYSQIVNDFQKGDIAEGYSVSREKKESFPLTVTSAQKNPTAFYLCASSIEPGYNEQFFGPGTRLTVL.

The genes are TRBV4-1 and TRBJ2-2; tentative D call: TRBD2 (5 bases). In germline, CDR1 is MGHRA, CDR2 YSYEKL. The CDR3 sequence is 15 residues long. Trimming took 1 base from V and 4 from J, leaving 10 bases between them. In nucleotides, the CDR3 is TGCGCCAGCAGCCAAGGGCCGGCGGGCACCGGGGAGCTGTTTTTT. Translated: CASSQGPAGTGELFF.

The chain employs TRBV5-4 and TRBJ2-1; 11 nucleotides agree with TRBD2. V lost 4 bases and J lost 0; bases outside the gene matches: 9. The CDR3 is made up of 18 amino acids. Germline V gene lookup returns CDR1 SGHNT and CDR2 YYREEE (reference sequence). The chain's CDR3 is CASSTEGLAVSSYNEQFF. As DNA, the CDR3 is TGTGCCAGCAGCACCGAGGGACTAGCGGTAAGCTCCTACAATGAGCAGTTCTTC.